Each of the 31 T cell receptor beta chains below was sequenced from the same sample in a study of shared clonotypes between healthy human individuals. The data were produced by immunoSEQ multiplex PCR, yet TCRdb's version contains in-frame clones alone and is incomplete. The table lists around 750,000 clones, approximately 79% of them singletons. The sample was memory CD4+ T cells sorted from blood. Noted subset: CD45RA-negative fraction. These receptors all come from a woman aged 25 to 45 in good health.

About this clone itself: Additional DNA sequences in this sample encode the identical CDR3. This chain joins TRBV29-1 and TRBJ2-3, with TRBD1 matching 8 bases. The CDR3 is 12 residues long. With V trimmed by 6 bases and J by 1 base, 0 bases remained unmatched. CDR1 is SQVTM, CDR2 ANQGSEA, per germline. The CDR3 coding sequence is TGCAGCGTGGGACAGGGCACAGATACGCAGTATTTT. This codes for CSVGQGTDTQYF.

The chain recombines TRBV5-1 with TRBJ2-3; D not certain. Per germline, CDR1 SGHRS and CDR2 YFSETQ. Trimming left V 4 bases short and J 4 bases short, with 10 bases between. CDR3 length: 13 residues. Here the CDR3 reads CASSPSESDTQYF. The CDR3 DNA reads TGCGCCAGCAGCCCCTCGGAGTCAGATACGCAGTATTTT.

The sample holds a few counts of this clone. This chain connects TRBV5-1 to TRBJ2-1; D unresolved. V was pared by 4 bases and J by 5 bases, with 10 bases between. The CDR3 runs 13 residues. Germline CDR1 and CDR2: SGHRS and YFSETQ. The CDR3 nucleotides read TGCGCCAGCAGCGTGGACGGAGACAATGAGCAGTTCTTC. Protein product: CASSVDGDNEQFF.

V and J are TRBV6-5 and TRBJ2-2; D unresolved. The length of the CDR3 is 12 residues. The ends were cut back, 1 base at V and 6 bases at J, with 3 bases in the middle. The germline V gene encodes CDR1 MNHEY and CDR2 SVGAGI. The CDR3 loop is CASSYWSGELFF. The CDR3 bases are TGTGCCAGCAGTTACTGGTCCGGGGAGCTGTTTTTT.

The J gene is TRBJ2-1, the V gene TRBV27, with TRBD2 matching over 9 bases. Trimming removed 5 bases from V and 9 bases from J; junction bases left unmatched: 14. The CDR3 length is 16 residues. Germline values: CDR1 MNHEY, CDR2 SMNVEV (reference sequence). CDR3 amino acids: CASSPTRGRAYGEQFF. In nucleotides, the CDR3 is TGTGCCAGCAGTCCTACTCGCGGGAGGGCCTACGGTGAGCAGTTCTTC.

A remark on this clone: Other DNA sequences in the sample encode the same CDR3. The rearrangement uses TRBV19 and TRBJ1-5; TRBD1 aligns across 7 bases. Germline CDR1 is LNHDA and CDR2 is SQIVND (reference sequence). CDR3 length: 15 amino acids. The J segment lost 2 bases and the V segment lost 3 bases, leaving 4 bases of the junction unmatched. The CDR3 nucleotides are TGTGCCAGTAGTATGTCAGGGGGTGGCAATCAGCCCCAGCATTTT. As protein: CASSMSGGGNQPQHF.

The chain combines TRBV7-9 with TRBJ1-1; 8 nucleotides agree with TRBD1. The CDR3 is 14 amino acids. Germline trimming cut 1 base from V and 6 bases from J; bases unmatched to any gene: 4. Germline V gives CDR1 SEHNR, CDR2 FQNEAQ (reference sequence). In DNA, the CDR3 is TGTGCCAGCAGCTTAGAGGGACAGGCCCCTGAAGCTTTCTTT. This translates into CASSLEGQAPEAFF. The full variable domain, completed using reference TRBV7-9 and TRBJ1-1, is DTGVSQNPRHKITKRGQNVTFRCDPISEHNRLYWYRQTLGQGPEFLTYFQNEAQLEKSRLLSDRFSAERPKGSFSTLEIQRTEQGDSAMYLCASSLEGQAPEAFFGQGTRLTVV.

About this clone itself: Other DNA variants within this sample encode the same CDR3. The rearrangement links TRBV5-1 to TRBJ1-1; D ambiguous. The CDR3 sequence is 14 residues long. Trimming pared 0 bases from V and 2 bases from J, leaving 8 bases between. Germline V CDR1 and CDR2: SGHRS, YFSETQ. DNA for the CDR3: TGCGCCAGCAGCTTGGTCTCGGCAAACACTGAAGCTTTCTTT. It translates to CASSLVSANTEAFF.

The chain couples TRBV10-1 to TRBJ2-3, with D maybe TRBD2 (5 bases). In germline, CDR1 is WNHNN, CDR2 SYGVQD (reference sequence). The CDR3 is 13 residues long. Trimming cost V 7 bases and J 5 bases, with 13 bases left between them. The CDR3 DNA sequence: TGCGCCAGCAACGAGGGATCTCGAGATACGCAGTATTTT. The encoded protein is CASNEGSRDTQYF.

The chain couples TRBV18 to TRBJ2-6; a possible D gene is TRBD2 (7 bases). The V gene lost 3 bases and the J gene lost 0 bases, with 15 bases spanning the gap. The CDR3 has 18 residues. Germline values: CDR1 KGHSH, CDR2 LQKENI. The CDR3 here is CASSPGGLGSSGANVLTF. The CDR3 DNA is TGTGCCAGCTCACCCGGGGGGCTGGGCAGCTCTGGGGCCAACGTCCTGACTTTC.

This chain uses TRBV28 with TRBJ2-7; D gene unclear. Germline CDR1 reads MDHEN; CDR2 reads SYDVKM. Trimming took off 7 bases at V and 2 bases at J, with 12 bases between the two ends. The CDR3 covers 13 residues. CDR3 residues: CASTRFGAYEQYF. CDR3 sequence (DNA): TGTGCCAGCACGCGTTTTGGTGCCTACGAGCAGTACTTC.

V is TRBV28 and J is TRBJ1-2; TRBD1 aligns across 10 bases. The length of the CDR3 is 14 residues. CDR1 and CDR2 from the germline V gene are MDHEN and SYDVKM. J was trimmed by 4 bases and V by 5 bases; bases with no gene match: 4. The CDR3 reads CASSVGTGAYGYTF. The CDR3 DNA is TGTGCCAGCAGTGTTGGGACAGGGGCCTATGGCTACACCTTC.

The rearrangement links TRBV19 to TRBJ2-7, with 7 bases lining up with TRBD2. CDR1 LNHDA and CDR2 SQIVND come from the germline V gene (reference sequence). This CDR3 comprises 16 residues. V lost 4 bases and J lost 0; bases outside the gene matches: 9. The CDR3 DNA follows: TGTGCCAGTAGTACCTTCGCTAGCGGCAACTCCTACGAGCAGTACTTC. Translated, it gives CASSTFASGNSYEQYF.

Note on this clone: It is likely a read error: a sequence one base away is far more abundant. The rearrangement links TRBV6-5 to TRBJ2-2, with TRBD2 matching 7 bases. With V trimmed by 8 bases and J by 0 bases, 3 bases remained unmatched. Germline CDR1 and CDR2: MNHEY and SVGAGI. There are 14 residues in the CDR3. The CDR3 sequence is CASRLASNTGELFF. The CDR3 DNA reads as TGTGCCAGCCGACTAGCCTCGAACACCGGGGAGCTGTTTTTT.

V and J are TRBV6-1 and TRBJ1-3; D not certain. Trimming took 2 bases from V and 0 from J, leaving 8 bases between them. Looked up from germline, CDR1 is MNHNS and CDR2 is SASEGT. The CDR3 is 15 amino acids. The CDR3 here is CASSEQLRSGNTIYF. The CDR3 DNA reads TGTGCCAGCAGTGAACAGCTTCGCTCTGGAAACACCATATATTTT.

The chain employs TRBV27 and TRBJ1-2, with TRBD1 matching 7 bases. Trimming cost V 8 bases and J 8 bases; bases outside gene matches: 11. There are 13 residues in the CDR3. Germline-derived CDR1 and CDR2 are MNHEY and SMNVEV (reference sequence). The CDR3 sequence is CASFKQGSRGYTF. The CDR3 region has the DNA TGTGCCAGCTTTAAACAGGGGTCGCGAGGCTACACCTTC.

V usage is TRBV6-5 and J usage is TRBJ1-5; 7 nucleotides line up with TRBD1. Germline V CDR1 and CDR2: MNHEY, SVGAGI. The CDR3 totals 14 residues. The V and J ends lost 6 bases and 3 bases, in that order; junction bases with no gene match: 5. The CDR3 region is CASSRDRANQPQHF. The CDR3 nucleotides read TGTGCCAGCAGCCGCGACAGGGCCAATCAGCCCCAGCATTTT.

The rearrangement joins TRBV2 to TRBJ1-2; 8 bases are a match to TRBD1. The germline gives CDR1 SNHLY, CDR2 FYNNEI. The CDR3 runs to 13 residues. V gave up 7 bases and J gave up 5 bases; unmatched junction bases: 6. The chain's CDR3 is CASTPDRVYGYTF. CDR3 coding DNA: TGTGCCAGCACTCCGGACAGGGTTTATGGCTACACCTTC.

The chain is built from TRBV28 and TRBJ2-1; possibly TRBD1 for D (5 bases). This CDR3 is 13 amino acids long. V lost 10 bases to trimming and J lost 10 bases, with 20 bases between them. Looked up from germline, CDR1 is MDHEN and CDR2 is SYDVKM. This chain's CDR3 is CAITGVLSIEQFF. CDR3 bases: TGTGCCATCACAGGAGTTTTGAGTATAGAGCAGTTCTTC.

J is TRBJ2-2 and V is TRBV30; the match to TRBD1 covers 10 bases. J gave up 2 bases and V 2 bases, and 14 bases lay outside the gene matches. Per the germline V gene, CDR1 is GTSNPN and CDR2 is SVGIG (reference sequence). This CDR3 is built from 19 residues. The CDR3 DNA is TGTGCCTGGAGTCTGTTAGGACAGGGGGGAATTTCAAACACCGGGGAGCTGTTTTTT. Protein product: CAWSLLGQGGISNTGELFF.

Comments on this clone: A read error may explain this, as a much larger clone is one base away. The CDR3 DNA follows: TGTGCCAGCAGCTTAGATGGGAGCTCCTACAATGAGCAGTTCTTC. This codes for CASSLDGSSYNEQFF. The genes are TRBV11-3 and TRBJ2-1; possible D gene TRBD2, 5 bases. The V and J ends lost 0 bases and 0 bases respectively, with 6 bases between them. Germline V gene lookup returns CDR1 SGHNT and CDR2 YENEEA. This CDR3 has 15 residues.

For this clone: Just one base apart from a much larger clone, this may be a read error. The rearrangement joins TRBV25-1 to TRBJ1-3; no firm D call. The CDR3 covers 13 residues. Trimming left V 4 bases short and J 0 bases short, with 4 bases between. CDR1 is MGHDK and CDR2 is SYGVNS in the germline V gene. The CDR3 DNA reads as TGTGCCAGCAGTGTTACCTCTGGAAACACCATATATTTT. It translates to CASSVTSGNTIYF.

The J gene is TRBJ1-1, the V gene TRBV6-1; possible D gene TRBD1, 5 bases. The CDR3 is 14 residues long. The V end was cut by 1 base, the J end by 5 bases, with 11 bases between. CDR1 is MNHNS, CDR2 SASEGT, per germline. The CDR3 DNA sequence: TGTGCCAGCAGTGAAGTCCAGGGCGGGACTGAAGCTTTCTTT. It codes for CASSEVQGGTEAFF.

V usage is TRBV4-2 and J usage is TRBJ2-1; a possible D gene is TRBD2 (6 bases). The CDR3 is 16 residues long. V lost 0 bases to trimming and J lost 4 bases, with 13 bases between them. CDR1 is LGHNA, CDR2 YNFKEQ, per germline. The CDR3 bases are TGTGCCAGCAGCCAAGAAACCCAAGCGGGTTACAATGAGCAGTTCTTC. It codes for CASSQETQAGYNEQFF.

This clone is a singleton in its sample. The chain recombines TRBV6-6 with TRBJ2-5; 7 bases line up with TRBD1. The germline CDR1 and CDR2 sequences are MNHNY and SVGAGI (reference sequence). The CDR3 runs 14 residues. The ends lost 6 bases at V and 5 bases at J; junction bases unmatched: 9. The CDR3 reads CASSSTGWGETQYF. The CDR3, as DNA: TGTGCCAGCAGCTCGACAGGGTGGGGGGAGACCCAGTACTTC.

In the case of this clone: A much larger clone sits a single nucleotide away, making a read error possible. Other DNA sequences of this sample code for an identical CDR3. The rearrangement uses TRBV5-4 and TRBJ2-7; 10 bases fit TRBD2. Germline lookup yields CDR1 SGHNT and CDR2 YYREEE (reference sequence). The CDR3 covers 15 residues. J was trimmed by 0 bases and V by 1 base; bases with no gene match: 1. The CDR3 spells CASSLSSGSSYEQYF. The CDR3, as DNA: TGTGCCAGCAGCTTGTCTAGCGGGAGCTCCTACGAGCAGTACTTC.

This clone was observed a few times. The CDR3 loop is CASSLGAGGSGTQYF. The CDR3 nucleotides read TGCGCCAGCAGCTTGGGAGCGGGAGGATCCGGTACGCAGTATTTT. The chain uses TRBV5-1 and TRBJ2-3; 9 nucleotides agree with TRBD2. Germline V CDR1 and CDR2: SGHRS, YFSETQ. The CDR3 consists of 15 residues. V was pared by 0 bases and J by 8 bases, with 7 bases of the junction left unmatched.

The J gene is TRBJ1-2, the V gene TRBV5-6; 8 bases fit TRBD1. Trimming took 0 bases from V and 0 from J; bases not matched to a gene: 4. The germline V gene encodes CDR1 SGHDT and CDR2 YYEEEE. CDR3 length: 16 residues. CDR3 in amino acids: CASSLAGTGANYGYTF. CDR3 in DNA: TGTGCCAGCAGCTTGGCCGGGACAGGAGCTAACTATGGCTACACCTTC.

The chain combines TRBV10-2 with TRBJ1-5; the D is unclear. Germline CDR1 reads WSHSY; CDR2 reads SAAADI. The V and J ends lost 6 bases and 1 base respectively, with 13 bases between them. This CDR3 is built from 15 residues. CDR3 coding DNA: TGCGCCAGCAGAGCGGGCCAAGGGAGCAATCAGCCCCAGCATTTT. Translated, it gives CASRAGQGSNQPQHF.

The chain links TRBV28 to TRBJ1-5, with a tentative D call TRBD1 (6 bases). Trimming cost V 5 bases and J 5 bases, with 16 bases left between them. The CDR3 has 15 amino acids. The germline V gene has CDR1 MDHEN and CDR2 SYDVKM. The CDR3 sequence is CASSPHRGKDQPQHF. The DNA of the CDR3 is TGTGCCAGCAGTCCCCATAGGGGGAAGGATCAGCCCCAGCATTTT. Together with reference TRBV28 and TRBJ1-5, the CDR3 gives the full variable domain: DVKVTQSSRYLVKRTGEKVFLECVQDMDHENMFWYRQDPGLGLRLIYFSYDVKMKEKGDIPEGYSVSREKKERFSLILESASTNQTSMYLCASSPHRGKDQPQHFGDGTRLSIL.

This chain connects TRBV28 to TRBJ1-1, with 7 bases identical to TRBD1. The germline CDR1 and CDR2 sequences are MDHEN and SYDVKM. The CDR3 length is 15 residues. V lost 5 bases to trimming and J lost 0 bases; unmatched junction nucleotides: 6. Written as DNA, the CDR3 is TGTGCCAGCAGTCCAGGACAGGTGATGAACACTGAAGCTTTCTTT. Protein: CASSPGQVMNTEAFF.